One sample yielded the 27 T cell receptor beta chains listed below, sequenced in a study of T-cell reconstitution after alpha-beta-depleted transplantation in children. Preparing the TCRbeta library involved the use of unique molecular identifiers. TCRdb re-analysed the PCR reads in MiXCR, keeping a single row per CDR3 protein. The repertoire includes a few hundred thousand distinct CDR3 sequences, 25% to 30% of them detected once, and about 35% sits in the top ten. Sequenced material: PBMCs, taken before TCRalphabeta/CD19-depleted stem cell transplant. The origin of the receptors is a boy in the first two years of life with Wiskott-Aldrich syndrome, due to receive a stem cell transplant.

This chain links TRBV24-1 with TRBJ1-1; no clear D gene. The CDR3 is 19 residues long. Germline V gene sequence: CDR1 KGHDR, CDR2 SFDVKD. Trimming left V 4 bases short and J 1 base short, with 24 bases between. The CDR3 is CATSDPGPPLVLSNTEAFF. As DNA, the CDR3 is TGTGCCACCAGTGACCCGGGCCCCCCCCTGGTTCTATCGAACACTGAAGCTTTCTTT.

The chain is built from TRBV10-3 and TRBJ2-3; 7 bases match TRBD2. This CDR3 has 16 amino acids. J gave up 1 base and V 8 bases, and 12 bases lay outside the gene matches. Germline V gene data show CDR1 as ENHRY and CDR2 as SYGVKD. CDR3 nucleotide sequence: TGTGCCATCGGCCGGATCCTAGCGGAAGGCACAGATACGCAGTATTTT. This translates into CAIGRILAEGTDTQYF.

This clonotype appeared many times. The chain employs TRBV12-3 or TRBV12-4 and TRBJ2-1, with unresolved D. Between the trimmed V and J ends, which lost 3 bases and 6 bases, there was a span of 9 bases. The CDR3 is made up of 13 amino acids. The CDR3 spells CASSFVRSNEQFF. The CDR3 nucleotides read TGTGCCAGCAGTTTCGTTCGGTCCAATGAGCAGTTCTTC.

The CDR3 region has the DNA TGTGCCATCACCCCGGGACTAGGCAACACCGGGGAGCTGTTTTTT. This encodes CAITPGLGNTGELFF. The chain has TRBV10-3 and TRBJ2-2; 8 nucleotides line up with TRBD2. The CDR3 consists of 15 residues. Germline values: CDR1 ENHRY, CDR2 SYGVKD. V lost 7 bases and J lost 2; bases outside the gene matches: 6.

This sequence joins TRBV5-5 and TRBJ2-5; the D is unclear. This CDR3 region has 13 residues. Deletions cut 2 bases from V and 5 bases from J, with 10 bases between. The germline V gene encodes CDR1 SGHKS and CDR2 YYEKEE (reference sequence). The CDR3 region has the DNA TGTGCCAGCAGCTTTATCTATGCGGAGACCCAGTACTTC. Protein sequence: CASSFIYAETQYF.

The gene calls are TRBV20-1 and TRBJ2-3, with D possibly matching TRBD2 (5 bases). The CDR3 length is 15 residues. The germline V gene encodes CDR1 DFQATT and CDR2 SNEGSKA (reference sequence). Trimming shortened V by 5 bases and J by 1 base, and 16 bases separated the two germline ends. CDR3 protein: CSAPPRGWGTDTQYF. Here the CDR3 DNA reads TGCAGTGCTCCCCCCCGAGGGTGGGGCACAGATACGCAGTATTTT.

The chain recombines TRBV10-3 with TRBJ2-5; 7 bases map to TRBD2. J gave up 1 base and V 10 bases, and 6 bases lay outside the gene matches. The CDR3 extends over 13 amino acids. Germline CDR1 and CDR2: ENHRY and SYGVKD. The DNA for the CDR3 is TGTGCCACTCAACTAGCGACCCAAGAGACCCAGTACTTC. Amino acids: CATQLATQETQYF.

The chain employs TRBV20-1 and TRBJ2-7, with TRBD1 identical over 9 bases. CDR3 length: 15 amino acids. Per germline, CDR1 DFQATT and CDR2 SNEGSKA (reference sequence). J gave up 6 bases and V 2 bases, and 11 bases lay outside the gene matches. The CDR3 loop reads CSARPFLQGAGEQYF. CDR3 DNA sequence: TGCAGTGCTAGACCATTTCTACAGGGGGCCGGCGAGCAGTACTTC.

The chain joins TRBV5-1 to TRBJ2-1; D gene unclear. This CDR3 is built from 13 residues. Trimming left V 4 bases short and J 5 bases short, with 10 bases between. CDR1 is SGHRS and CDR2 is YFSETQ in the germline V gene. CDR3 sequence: CASSLWTNNEQFF. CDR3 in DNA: TGCGCCAGCAGCCTTTGGACCAACAATGAGCAGTTCTTC.

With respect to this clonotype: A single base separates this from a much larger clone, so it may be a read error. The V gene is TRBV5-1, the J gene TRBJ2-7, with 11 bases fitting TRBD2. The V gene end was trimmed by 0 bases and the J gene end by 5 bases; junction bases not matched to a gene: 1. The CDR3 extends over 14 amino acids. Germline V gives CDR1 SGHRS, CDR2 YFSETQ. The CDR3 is CASSLELAGDEQYF. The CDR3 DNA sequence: TGCGCCAGCAGCTTGGAACTAGCGGGAGACGAGCAGTACTTC. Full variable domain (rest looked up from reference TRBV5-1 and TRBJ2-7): KAGVTQTPRYLIKTRGQQVTLSCSPISGHRSVSWYQQTPGQGLQFLFEYFSETQRNKGNFPGRFSGRQFSNSRSEMNVSTLELGDSALYLCASSLELAGDEQYFGPGTRLTVT.

The CDR3 nucleotides read TGCACCAGCAGCCCCGACGCAGGGGTTAACTATGGCTACACCTTC. This translates into CTSSPDAGVNYGYTF. This chain links TRBV1 with TRBJ1-2; the D call TRBD1 from the table was never checked on the DNA. TRBV1 constitutes a pseudogene. The CDR3 consists of 15 residues.

CDR3 residues: CASSSSGQGYQPQHF. The CDR3 bases are TGTGCCAGCAGCTCCTCGGGACAGGGATATCAGCCCCAGCATTTT. V and J are TRBV5-5 and TRBJ1-5; 9 nucleotides agree with TRBD1. CDR1 is SGHKS, CDR2 YYEKEE, per germline (reference sequence). The CDR3 is made up of 15 amino acids. V lost 3 bases to trimming and J lost 5 bases; unmatched junction nucleotides: 6.

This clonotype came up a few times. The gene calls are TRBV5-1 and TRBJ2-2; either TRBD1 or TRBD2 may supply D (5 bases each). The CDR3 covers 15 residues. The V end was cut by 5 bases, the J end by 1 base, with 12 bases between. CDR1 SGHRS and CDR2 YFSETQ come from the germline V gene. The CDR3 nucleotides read TGCGCCAGCAGTGTCGGGACGGTGAACACCGGGGAGCTGTTTTTT. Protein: CASSVGTVNTGELFF.

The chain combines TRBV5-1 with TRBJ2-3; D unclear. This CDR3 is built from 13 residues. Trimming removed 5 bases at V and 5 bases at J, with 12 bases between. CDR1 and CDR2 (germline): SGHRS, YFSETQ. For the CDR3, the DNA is TGCGCCAGCAGTCGGAGTGGTGGAGATACGCAGTATTTT. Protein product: CASSRSGGDTQYF.

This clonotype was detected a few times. CDR3: CASSRQGGEEKLFF. CDR3 bases: TGTGCCAGCAGCCGACAGGGGGGGGAGGAAAAACTGTTTTTT. The V call is TRBV12-3 or TRBV12-4, the J call TRBJ1-4, with 9 bases aligning to TRBD1. The V gene end was trimmed by 6 bases and the J gene end by 8 bases; junction bases not matched to a gene: 7. There are 14 residues in the CDR3.

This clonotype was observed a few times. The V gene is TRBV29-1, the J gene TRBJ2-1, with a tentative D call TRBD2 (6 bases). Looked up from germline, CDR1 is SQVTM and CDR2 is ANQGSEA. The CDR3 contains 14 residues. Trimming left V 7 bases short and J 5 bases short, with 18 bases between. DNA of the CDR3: TGCAGCGGGCTGGGACTTCAATTAAACAATGAGCAGTTCTTC. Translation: CSGLGLQLNNEQFF.

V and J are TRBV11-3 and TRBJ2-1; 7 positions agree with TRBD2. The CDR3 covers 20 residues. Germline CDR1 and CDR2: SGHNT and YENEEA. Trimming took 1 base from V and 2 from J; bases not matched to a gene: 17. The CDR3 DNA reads TGTGCCAGCAGCTTAGTAGCTAGCGGAGAAGGTTGGGGGACCTACAATGAGCAGTTCTTC. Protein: CASSLVASGEGWGTYNEQFF.

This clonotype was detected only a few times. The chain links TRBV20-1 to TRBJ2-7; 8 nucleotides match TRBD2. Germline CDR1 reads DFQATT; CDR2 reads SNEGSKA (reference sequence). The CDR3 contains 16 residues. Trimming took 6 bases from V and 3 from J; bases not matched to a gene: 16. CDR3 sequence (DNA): TGCAGTGCCCCAAAGGAGGCTAGCGGGCATCACTACGAGCAGTACTTC. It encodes CSAPKEASGHHYEQYF.

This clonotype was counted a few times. CDR3 DNA: TGCGCCAGCACTCGGACAGTCCAAGAGACCCAGTACTTC. It specifies CASTRTVQETQYF. The chain links TRBV5-1 to TRBJ2-5; the D gene is possibly TRBD1 (6 bases). This CDR3 has 13 residues. Germline values: CDR1 SGHRS, CDR2 YFSETQ. With 6 bases removed from V and 1 base from J, the gap between germline ends came to 10 bases.

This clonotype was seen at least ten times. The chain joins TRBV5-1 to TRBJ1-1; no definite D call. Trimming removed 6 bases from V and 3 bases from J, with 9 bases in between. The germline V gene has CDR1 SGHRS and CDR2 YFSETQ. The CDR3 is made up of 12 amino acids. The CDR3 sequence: CASTNSYTEAFF. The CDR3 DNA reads TGCGCCAGCACTAACAGCTACACTGAAGCTTTCTTT. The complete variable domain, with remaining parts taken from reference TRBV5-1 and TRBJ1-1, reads KAGVTQTPRYLIKTRGQQVTLSCSPISGHRSVSWYQQTPGQGLQFLFEYFSETQRNKGNFPGRFSGRQFSNSRSEMNVSTLELGDSALYLCASTNSYTEAFFGQGTRLTVV.

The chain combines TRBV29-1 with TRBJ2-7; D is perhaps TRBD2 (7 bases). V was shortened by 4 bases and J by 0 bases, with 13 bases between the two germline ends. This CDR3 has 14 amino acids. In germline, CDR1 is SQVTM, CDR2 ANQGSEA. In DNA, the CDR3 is TGCAGCGTTGGGGGGGGCTGGGGCTCCTACGAGCAGTACTTC. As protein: CSVGGGWGSYEQYF.

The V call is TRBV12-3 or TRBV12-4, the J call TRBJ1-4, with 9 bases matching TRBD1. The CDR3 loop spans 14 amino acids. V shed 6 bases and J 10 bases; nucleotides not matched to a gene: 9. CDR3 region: CASRLSGQGAKLFF. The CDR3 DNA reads TGTGCCAGCAGACTCTCGGGACAGGGCGCAAAACTGTTTTTT.

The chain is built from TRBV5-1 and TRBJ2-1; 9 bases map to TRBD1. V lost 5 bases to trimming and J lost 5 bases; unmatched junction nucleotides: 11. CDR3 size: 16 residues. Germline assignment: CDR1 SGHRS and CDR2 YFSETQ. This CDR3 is CASRYTGTGSHNEQFF. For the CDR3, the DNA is TGCGCCAGCAGGTATACCGGGACAGGGTCCCACAATGAGCAGTTCTTC.

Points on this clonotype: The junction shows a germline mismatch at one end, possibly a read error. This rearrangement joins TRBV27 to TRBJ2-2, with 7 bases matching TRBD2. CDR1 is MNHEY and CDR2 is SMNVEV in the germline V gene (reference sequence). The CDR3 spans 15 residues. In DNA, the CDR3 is TGTGCCATCAGTTTGTTGGCGGGAGCTACCGGGGAGCTGTTTTTT. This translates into CAISLLAGATGELFF.

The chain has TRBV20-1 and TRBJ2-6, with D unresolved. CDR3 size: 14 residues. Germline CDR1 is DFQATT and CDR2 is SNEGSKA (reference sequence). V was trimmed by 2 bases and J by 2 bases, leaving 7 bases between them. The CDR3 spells CSARYPPGANVLTF. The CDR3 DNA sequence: TGCAGTGCTAGATATCCTCCTGGGGCCAACGTCCTGACTTTC.

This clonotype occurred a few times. This CDR3 is CASSLVSRPQQFF. CDR3 DNA: TGTGCCAGCAGTTTAGTTTCGCGGCCTCAGCAGTTCTTC. The chain links TRBV12-3 or TRBV12-4 to TRBJ2-1; unclear D gene. Deletions cut 1 base from V and 11 bases from J, with 12 bases between. CDR3 length equals 13 residues.

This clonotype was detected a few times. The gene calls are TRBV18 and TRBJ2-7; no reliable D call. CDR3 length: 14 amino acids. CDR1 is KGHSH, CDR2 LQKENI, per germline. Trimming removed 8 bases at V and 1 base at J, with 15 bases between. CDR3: CASSPVSGSYEQYF. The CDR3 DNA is TGTGCCAGCAGCCCAGTGTCGGGTTCCTACGAGCAGTACTTC. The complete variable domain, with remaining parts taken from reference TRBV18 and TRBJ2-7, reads NAGVMQNPRHLVRRRGQEARLRCSPMKGHSHVYWYRQLPEEGLKFMVYLQKENIIDESGMPKERFSAEFPKEGPSILRIQQVVRGDSAAYFCASSPVSGSYEQYFGPGTRLTVT.